The 22 T cell receptor beta chains presented below share a single source sample, sequenced in a study of control samples from healthy donors and cancer patients. The repertoire was sequenced with immunoSEQ multiplex PCR; TCRdb's copy has only in-frame clones and lacks some. Of 100,000 or so clones in the sample, about 85% were seen once. Sequenced: blood. The origin of the receptors is a woman aged 45-65 years in good health.

This chain uses TRBV28 with TRBJ1-1; a weak D match, TRBD1 (5 bases). The V gene's germline CDR1 is MDHEN and CDR2 SYDVKM. V gave up 5 bases and J gave up 0 bases, with 10 bases separating them. The CDR3 length is 14 residues. The CDR3 loop is CASSDGRVNTEAFF. The CDR3 coding sequence is TGTGCCAGCAGTGACGGCAGGGTGAACACTGAAGCTTTCTTT.

V gene TRBV3-1 (or the pseudogene TRBV3-2) combines with J gene TRBJ1-4; a weak D match, TRBD1 (6 bases). The CDR3 is 17 residues long. CDR1 and CDR2 (germline): LGHDT, YNNKEL (reference sequence). Trimming left V 4 bases short and J 4 bases short, with 19 bases between. Here the CDR3 DNA reads TGTGCCAGCAGCCCCACTGGGTCGACAGGCTTTAATGAAAAACTGTTTTTT. Translating it yields CASSPTGSTGFNEKLFF.

The rearrangement uses TRBV2 and TRBJ2-3; 8 nucleotides match TRBD1. The CDR3 contains 15 residues. Germline V lookup: CDR1 SNHLY, CDR2 FYNNEI. V gave up 6 bases and J gave up 3 bases; unmatched junction bases: 8. CDR3 DNA: TGTGCCAGCAGACCCGACAGGGGAGCGACAGATACGCAGTATTTT. Its protein product is CASRPDRGATDTQYF.

The chain couples TRBV5-6 to TRBJ1-1, with 7 bases matching TRBD1. The V gene end was trimmed by 4 bases and the J gene end by 0 bases; junction bases not matched to a gene: 3. This CDR3 has 14 amino acids. In germline, CDR1 is SGHDT, CDR2 YYEEEE. In DNA, the CDR3 is TGTGCCAGCAGCCGACAGGGTTTGAACACTGAAGCTTTCTTT. Translation: CASSRQGLNTEAFF.

The rearrangement uses TRBV5-1 and TRBJ2-2; no firm D call. Germline V CDR1 and CDR2: SGHRS, YFSETQ. The CDR3 contains 18 residues. Trimming removed 3 bases from V and 1 base from J, with 19 bases in between. CDR3 coding DNA: TGCGCCAGCAGCTCCGGCCTTATGGGGAAGGTGAACACCGGGGAGCTGTTTTTT. Residues: CASSSGLMGKVNTGELFF.

The chain combines TRBV11-2 with TRBJ2-5, with 10 bases fitting TRBD1. Germline CDR1 is SGHAT and CDR2 is FQNNGV. The junction had 8 bases not matched to a gene; V was cut back by 5 bases and J by 5 bases. CDR3 length: 15 residues. The CDR3: CASSRQGARGETQYF. For the CDR3, the DNA is TGTGCCAGCAGCCGACAGGGGGCCAGGGGGGAGACCCAGTACTTC.

This chain joins TRBV11-2 and TRBJ1-2; D not resolved. With 5 bases removed from V and 5 bases from J, the gap between germline ends came to 9 bases. The V gene's germline CDR1 is SGHAT and CDR2 FQNNGV. This CDR3 region has 12 residues. The chain's CDR3 is CASSREQYGYTF. Written as DNA, the CDR3 is TGTGCCAGCAGCCGGGAGCAGTATGGCTACACCTTC.

The rearrangement joins TRBV7-8 to TRBJ1-5, with D maybe TRBD1 (5 bases). The CDR3 runs 16 residues. V lost 4 bases and J lost 2, with 15 bases in between. Germline assignment: CDR1 SGHVS and CDR2 FQNEAQ. The CDR3 sequence: CASSSSGGEGNQPQHF. Written as DNA, the CDR3 is TGTGCCAGCAGCTCTAGCGGGGGGGAGGGCAATCAGCCCCAGCATTTT.

The J gene is TRBJ1-1, the V gene TRBV6-2 or TRBV6-3, with a tentative D call TRBD1 (6 bases). V was cut by 6 bases and J by 6 bases, with 20 bases left in between. This CDR3 has 15 amino acids. From germline, CDR1 is MNHEY and CDR2 SVGEGT. CDR3 residues: CASSIGTLFSAEAFF. CDR3 DNA sequence: TGTGCCAGCAGCATCGGGACACTGTTTTCCGCTGAAGCTTTCTTT.

This sequence joins TRBV28 and TRBJ2-1; TRBD1 or TRBD2 may be the D gene (5 bases each). In germline, CDR1 is MDHEN, CDR2 SYDVKM. V lost 2 bases, J lost 4 bases, and 9 bases lay in between. This CDR3 region has 14 residues. CDR3 in DNA: TGTGCCAGCAGTTTACGGGGCCTGTACAATGAGCAGTTCTTC. Translation gives CASSLRGLYNEQFF.

CDR3 amino acids: CASSFGPVMNEQFF. The DNA of the CDR3 is TGTGCCAGCAGCTTCGGCCCTGTGATGAATGAGCAGTTCTTC. The chain has TRBV5-4 and TRBJ2-1; D not resolved. The germline V and J ends were trimmed by 2 bases and 7 bases, with 13 bases remaining between them. Germline V gene data show CDR1 as SGHNT and CDR2 as YYREEE (reference sequence). CDR3 length: 14 amino acids.

J is TRBJ2-7 and V is TRBV11-3; D may correspond to TRBD1 or TRBD2 (5 bases each). The germline CDR1 and CDR2 sequences are SGHNT and YENEEA. This CDR3 region has 14 residues. The germline V and J ends were trimmed by 5 bases and 3 bases, with 14 bases remaining between them. The CDR3 bases are TGTGCCAGCAGCCCTGGGACCGAGAACTACGAGCAGTACTTC. Translation gives CASSPGTENYEQYF.

The V call is TRBV15, the J call TRBJ2-5; D unresolved. This CDR3 region has 13 residues. Germline CDR1 reads LNHNV; CDR2 reads YYDKDF (reference sequence). The V end was cut by 0 bases, the J end by 4 bases, with 6 bases between. Here the CDR3 reads CATSRDPGETQYF. CDR3 DNA sequence: TGTGCCACCAGCAGAGATCCCGGAGAGACCCAGTACTTC.

This clone was picked up one time. The J gene is TRBJ2-7, the V gene TRBV18; possibly TRBD1 or TRBD2 for D (5 bases each). The germline gives CDR1 KGHSH, CDR2 LQKENI. This CDR3 spans 16 amino acids. With 2 bases removed from V and 2 bases from J, the gap between germline ends came to 16 bases. The CDR3 loop reads CASSPDSGLGAYEQYF. The CDR3 DNA is TGTGCCAGCTCACCAGACAGCGGTCTAGGGGCCTACGAGCAGTACTTC.

This chain uses TRBV7-2 with TRBJ1-1; the D is unclear. CDR3 size: 13 residues. Germline V lookup: CDR1 SGHTA, CDR2 FQGNSA. Trimming pared 1 base from V and 8 bases from J, leaving 11 bases between. DNA for the CDR3: TGTGCCAGCAGCTTAGATTGGGCATCGGAAGCTTTCTTT. Encoded protein: CASSLDWASEAFF.

The rearrangement links TRBV27 to TRBJ2-7; 9 bases line up with TRBD1. The V gene's germline CDR1 is MNHEY and CDR2 SMNVEV (reference sequence). The CDR3 is 15 residues long. The junction had 7 bases not matched to a gene; V was cut back by 4 bases and J by 3 bases. CDR3 sequence: CASSYGGTGRYEQYF. The CDR3 nucleotides are TGTGCCAGCAGTTACGGCGGGACAGGGCGCTACGAGCAGTACTTC.

This chain joins TRBV7-7 and TRBJ2-5, with 9 bases aligning to TRBD2. V trimming: 4 bases; J trimming: 4 bases; junction bases outside the gene matches: 7. Germline CDR1 SSHAT, CDR2 FNYEAQ (reference sequence). The length of the CDR3 is 15 residues. Here the CDR3 reads CASSSEAGGRETQYF. CDR3 in DNA: TGTGCCAGCAGCTCTGAGGCGGGGGGGCGAGAGACCCAGTACTTC.

The chain combines TRBV10-3 with TRBJ2-5; tentatively, D is TRBD1 or TRBD2 (7 bases each). This CDR3 spans 17 amino acids. Deletions cut 3 bases from V and 3 bases from J, with 20 bases between. Germline CDR1 reads ENHRY; CDR2 reads SYGVKD. CDR3 bases: TGTGCCATCAGTGATACGGCCCTGGGAGGGGGCGAAGAGACCCAGTACTTC. It yields the protein CAISDTALGGGEETQYF.

V usage is TRBV2 and J usage is TRBJ1-1; 9 bases fit TRBD1. This CDR3 contains 14 residues. Germline-derived CDR1 and CDR2 are SNHLY and FYNNEI. The junction had 4 bases not matched to a gene; V was cut back by 4 bases and J by 4 bases. The CDR3, as DNA: TGTGCCAGCAGTGTCGGACAGGGGTTCACTGAAGCTTTCTTT. This gives the protein CASSVGQGFTEAFF.

The chain recombines TRBV3-1 (or the pseudogene TRBV3-2) with TRBJ1-5; D perhaps matches TRBD1 (6 bases). Germline V gene data show CDR1 as LGHDT and CDR2 as YNNKEL (reference sequence). The CDR3 has 14 residues. Trimming took off 4 bases at V and 1 base at J, with 8 bases between the two ends. The CDR3 region has the DNA TGTGCCAGCAGCCCCACAGGGAGCAATCAGCCCCAGCATTTT. Its translation: CASSPTGSNQPQHF.

The chain combines TRBV5-5 with TRBJ1-5, with TRBD1 matching 10 bases. Trimming took 2 bases from V and 2 from J; bases not matched to a gene: 7. Looked up from germline, CDR1 is SGHKS and CDR2 is YYEKEE (reference sequence). The CDR3 runs to 17 residues. This CDR3 reads CASSLRQGALGNQPQHF. The DNA for the CDR3 is TGTGCCAGCAGCTTACGACAGGGGGCTTTGGGCAATCAGCCCCAGCATTTT.

V and J are TRBV20-1 and TRBJ1-5; D is unclear. Trimming shortened V by 3 bases and J by 4 bases, and 7 bases separated the two germline ends. CDR3 length equals 12 residues. Germline CDR1 DFQATT, CDR2 SNEGSKA (reference sequence). The CDR3 here is CSASGGNQPQHF. The CDR3 bases are TGCAGTGCTAGTGGAGGGAATCAGCCCCAGCATTTT.